The rows below give T cell receptor beta chains drawn from one sample of a study of STAT5B mutations in CD4+ large granular lymphocyte leukemia. Using immunoSEQ multiplex PCR, the repertoire was profiled, and TCRdb retains in-frame clones only, with some absent. The sample comprises under 40,000 clones, nearly 80% of which are singletons, and around 2.5% rests with the top ten. The sequenced sample was CD4+ T cells from blood buffy coats. The receptor set was obtained from a human donor in good health. Each CDR3 is given with its conserved first and last residue. Each record gives: V gene, clone size, D gene, J gene, CDR3 DNA, CDR3 protein. D genes are given only for firm matches. The size of a clone is reported for some rows only, either as once, few or many, or as a class for expanded clones.

>TRBV27|-|-|TRBJ2-7
TGTGCCAGCAGTTTATCCAACACCTACGAGCAGTACTTC
CASSLSNTYEQYF
>TRBV5-1|-|TRBD1|TRBJ2-5
TGCGCCAGCAGTTCGGGACAGGGTGAGACCCAGTACTTC
CASSSGQGETQYF
>TRBV7-2|-|-|TRBJ2-1
TGTGCCAGCAGCTTAGCCCAGCCTGGATACAATGAGCAGTTCTTC
CASSLAQPGYNEQFF
>TRBV7-7|-|TRBD1|TRBJ2-1
TGTGCCAGCAGCCCCTATCCGGGACAGGGAGTAGTGGAGCAGTTCTTC
CASSPYPGQGVVEQFF
>TRBV15|-|-|TRBJ2-7
TGTGCCACAGGATCCCGAACTTACGAGCAGTACTTC
CATGSRTYEQYF
>TRBV7-2|-|-|TRBJ2-3
TGTGCCAGCAGCTTAGATCTTTTGGGGGGGGGCCAAGATACGCAGTATTTT
CASSLDLLGGGQDTQYF
>TRBV27|-|-|TRBJ2-3
TGTGCCAGCAGTTTCCTAGCGAGCACAGATACGCAGTATTTT
CASSFLASTDTQYF
>TRBV5-1|few|TRBD2|TRBJ2-3
TGCGCCAGCAGCTCCTATAGCGGGGTTAGCACAGATACGCAGTATTTT
CASSSYSGVSTDTQYF
>TRBV2|-|-|TRBJ1-3
TGTGCCAGCAGATGGGACCTGAGGGGAAACACCATATATTTT
CASRWDLRGNTIYF
>TRBV30|-|-|TRBJ1-6
TGTGCCTGGAGTTTTGTTGGGGGCGACGGATCACCCCTCCACTTT
CAWSFVGGDGSPLHF
>TRBV5-1|-|TRBD1|TRBJ2-3
TGCGCCAGCAGCTACCTCCCGACAGGGACCACAGATACGCAGTATTTT
CASSYLPTGTTDTQYF
>TRBV7-9|-|-|TRBJ2-3
TGTGCCAGCAGTCCCGTCACAGATACGCAGTATTTT
CASSPVTDTQYF
>TRBV5-6|-|TRBD1|TRBJ2-7
TGTGCCAGCAGGGGGACAGGCTACGAGCAGTACTTC
CASRGTGYEQYF
>TRBV19|-|-|TRBJ1-1
TGTGCCATCAAAACCCGAAGGGAAGCTTTCTTT
CAIKTRREAFF
>TRBV18|once|TRBD2|TRBJ2-1
TGTGCCAGCTCACCACCGACTAGCGGGGGCGAGCAGTTCTTC
CASSPPTSGGEQFF
>TRBV30|-|-|TRBJ1-6
TGTGCCGGACAACTTGGGGTGTTGAATTCACCCCTCCACTTT
CAGQLGVLNSPLHF
>TRBV19|few|-|TRBJ2-3
TGTGCCAGTAGTATTGGACAGAGGGATACGCAGTATTTT
CASSIGQRDTQYF
>TRBV7-2|-|-|TRBJ1-2
TGTGCCAGCAGCCCCACAGAAATTCCGGGGTATGGCTACACCTTC
CASSPTEIPGYGYTF
>TRBV6-1|once|TRBD2|TRBJ2-5
TGTGCCAGCCCAGCTAGCGGGAGACTGGGGGAGACCCAGTACTTC
CASPASGRLGETQYF
>TRBV7-9|-|-|TRBJ2-7
TGTGCCAGCAGCCCTCTGTCGGGTAGGGAGCAGTACTTC
CASSPLSGREQYF
>TRBV14|-|-|TRBJ2-1
TGTGCCAGCAGCCTCCCTCTAGCACAGCAGTTCTTC
CASSLPLAQQFF
>TRBV6-5|-|-|TRBJ1-5
TGTGCCAGCAGTTTGACACAGGAGTACAATCAGCCCCAGCATTTT
CASSLTQEYNQPQHF
>TRBV10-3|-|TRBD2|TRBJ2-7
TGTGCCATCAGTACCCCTAGCGGGAGCCTCTACGAGCAGTACTTC
CAISTPSGSLYEQYF
>TRBV19|-|TRBD2|TRBJ2-5
TGTGCCAGTAGTATCTGGGCGGGAGGCTCCCAAGAGACCCAGTACTTC
CASSIWAGGSQETQYF
>TRBV19|-|-|TRBJ1-1
TGTGCCAGTACCGGGACTGGGAGAAGGACTGAAGCTTTCTTT
CASTGTGRRTEAFF
>TRBV30|-|-|TRBJ2-7
TGTGCCTGGAATAAATTATCTGTAAGCCCCTACGAGCAGTACTTC
CAWNKLSVSPYEQYF
>TRBV5-4|-|TRBD2|TRBJ2-2
TGTGCCAGCAGCTTGGGCGGGAGGGCGAACACCGGGGAGCTGTTTTTT
CASSLGGRANTGELFF
>TRBV2|-|TRBD1|TRBJ1-6
TGTGCCAGCGGGCAGGGGGAGGGATCAGGCTATAATTCACCCCTCCACTTT
CASGQGEGSGYNSPLHF
>TRBV11-2|-|-|TRBJ1-1
TGTGCCAGCAGCCCCGGAGGGGGTGGGACTGAAGCTTTCTTT
CASSPGGGGTEAFF
>TRBV18|-|-|TRBJ1-5
TGTGCCAGCTCACCCGCGACAGCGAATCAGCCCCAGCATTTT
CASSPATANQPQHF
>TRBV28|-|-|TRBJ1-1
TGTGCCAGCAGTTTAATACAGGGAGGGCCTTTCTTT
CASSLIQGGPFF
>TRBV6-1|once|TRBD2|TRBJ2-1
TGTGCCAGCAGGGTCGGACTAGCGGGGTCCGATGAGCAGTTCTTC
CASRVGLAGSDEQFF
>TRBV25-1|-|-|TRBJ2-1
TGTGCCAGCAGTCTTCAGTCTTACAATGAGCAGTTCTTC
CASSLQSYNEQFF
>TRBV5-6|-|TRBD2|TRBJ2-3
TGTGCCAGCAGCCCCCAACTAGCGGGGGGCGCAGATACGCAGTATTTT
CASSPQLAGGADTQYF